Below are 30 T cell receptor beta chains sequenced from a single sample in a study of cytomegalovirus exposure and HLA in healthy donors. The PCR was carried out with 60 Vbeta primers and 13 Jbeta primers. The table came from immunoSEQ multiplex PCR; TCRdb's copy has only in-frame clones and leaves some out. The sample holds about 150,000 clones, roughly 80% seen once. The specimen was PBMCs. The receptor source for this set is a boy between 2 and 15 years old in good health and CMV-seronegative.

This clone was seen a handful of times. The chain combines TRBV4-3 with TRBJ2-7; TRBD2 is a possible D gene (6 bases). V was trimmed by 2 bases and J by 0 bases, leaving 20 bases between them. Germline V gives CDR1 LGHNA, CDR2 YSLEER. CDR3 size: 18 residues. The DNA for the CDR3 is TGCGCCAGCAGCCAATCCCGGGAGCACATTGTAAACTCCTACGAGCAGTACTTC. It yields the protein CASSQSREHIVNSYEQYF.

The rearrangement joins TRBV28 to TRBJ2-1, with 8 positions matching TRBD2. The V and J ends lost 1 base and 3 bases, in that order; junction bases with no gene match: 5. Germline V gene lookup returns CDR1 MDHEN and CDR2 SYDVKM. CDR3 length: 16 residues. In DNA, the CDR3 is TGTGCCAGCAGTTTATATCTTAGCGGGGTCTACAATGAGCAGTTCTTC. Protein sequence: CASSLYLSGVYNEQFF.

CDR3 region: CATSRVGGSYNEQFF. The CDR3 DNA reads as TGTGCCACCAGCAGAGTCGGCGGATCCTACAATGAGCAGTTCTTC. The rearrangement joins TRBV15 to TRBJ2-1; D call uncertain. CDR3 length: 15 amino acids. The germline V and J ends were trimmed by 1 base and 1 base, with 8 bases remaining between them. Germline V gives CDR1 LNHNV, CDR2 YYDKDF (reference sequence).

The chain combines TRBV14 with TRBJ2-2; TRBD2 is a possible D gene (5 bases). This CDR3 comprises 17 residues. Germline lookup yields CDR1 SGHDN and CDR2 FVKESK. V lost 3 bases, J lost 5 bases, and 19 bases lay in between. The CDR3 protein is CASSHPRVGALTGELFF. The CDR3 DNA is TGTGCCAGCAGCCACCCTAGGGTGGGAGCGTTAACCGGGGAGCTGTTTTTT.

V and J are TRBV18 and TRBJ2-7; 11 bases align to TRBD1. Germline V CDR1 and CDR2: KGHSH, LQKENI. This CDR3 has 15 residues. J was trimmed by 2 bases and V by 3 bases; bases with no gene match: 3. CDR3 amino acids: CASSPRDRGTYEQYF. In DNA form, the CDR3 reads TGTGCCAGCTCACCTCGGGACAGGGGGACCTACGAGCAGTACTTC.

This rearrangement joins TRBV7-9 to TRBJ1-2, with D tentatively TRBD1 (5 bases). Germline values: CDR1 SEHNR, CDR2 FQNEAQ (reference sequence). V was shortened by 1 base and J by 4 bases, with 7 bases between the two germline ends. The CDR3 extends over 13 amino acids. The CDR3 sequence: CASSLGQPYGYTF. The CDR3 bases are TGTGCCAGCAGCTTAGGACAGCCCTATGGCTACACCTTC.

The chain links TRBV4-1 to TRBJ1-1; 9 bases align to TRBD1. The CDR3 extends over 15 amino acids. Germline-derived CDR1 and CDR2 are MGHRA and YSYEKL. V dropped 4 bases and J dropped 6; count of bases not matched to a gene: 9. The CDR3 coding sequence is TGCGCCAGCAGCCTACAGGGGGCGCGTTTTCCTGAAGCTTTCTTT. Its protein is CASSLQGARFPEAFF.

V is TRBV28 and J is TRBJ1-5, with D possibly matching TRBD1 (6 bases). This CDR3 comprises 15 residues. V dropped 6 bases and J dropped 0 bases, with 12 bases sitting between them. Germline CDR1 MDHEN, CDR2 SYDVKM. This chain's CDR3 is CASRNRDNSNQPQHF. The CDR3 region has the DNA TGTGCCAGCAGGAACCGGGACAATAGCAATCAGCCCCAGCATTTT.

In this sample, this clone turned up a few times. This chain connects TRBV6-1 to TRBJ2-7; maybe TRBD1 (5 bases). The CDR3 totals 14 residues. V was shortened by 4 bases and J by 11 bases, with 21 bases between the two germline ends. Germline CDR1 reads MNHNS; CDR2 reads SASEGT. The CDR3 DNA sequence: TGTGCCAGCAGTGTCCGGACACCCTTAGGATTTGAGTACTTC. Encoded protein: CASSVRTPLGFEYF.

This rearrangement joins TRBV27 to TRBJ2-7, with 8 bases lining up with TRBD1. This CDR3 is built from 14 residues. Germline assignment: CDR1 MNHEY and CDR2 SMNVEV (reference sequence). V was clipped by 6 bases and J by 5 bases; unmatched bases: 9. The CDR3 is CASRPQGARDEQYF. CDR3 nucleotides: TGTGCCAGCAGACCCCAGGGGGCGCGGGACGAGCAGTACTTC.

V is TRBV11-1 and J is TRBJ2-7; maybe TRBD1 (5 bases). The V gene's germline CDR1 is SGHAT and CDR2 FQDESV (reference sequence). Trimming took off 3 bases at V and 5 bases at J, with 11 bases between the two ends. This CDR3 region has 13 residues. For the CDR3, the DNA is TGTGCCAGCAGCTTGGGGCTAGTCGACGAGCAGTACTTC. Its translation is CASSLGLVDEQYF.

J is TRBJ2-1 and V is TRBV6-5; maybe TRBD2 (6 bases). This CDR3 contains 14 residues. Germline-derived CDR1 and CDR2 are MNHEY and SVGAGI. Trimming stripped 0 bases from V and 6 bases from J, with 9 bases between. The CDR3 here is CASSYSGSVNEQFF. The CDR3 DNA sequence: TGTGCCAGCAGTTACTCCGGGAGCGTCAATGAGCAGTTCTTC.

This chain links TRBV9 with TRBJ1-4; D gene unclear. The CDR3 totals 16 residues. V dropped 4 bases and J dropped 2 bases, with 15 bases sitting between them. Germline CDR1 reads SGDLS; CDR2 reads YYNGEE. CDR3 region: CASSPTGSPTNEKLFF. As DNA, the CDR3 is TGTGCCAGCAGCCCGACTGGGTCCCCCACTAATGAAAAACTGTTTTTT.

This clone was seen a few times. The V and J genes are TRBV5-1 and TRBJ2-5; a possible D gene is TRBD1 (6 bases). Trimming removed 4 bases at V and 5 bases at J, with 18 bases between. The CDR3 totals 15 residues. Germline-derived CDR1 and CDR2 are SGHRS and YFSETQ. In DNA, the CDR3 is TGCGCCAGCAGCACGGCAGCTACAGGGTCCGAGACCCAGTACTTC. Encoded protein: CASSTAATGSETQYF.

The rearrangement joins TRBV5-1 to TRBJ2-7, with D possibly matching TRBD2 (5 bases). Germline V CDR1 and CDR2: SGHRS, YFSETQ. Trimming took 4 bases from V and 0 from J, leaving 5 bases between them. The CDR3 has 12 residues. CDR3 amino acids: CASSRDSYEQYF. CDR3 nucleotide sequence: TGCGCCAGCAGCCGGGACTCCTACGAGCAGTACTTC.

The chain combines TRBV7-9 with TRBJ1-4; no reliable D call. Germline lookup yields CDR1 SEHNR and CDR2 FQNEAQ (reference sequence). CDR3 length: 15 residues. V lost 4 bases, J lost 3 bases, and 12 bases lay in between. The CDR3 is CASSSPGSPNEKLFF. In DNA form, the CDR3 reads TGTGCCAGCAGCTCGCCCGGGTCGCCTAATGAAAAACTGTTTTTT.

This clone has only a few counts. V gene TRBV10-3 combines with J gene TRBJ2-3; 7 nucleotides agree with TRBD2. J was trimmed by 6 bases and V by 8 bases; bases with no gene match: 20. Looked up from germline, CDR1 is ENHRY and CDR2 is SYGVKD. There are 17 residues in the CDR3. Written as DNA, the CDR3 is TGTGCCATCCGCAACAGGTCCGGGACTACTCGGTTGGATACGCAGTATTTT. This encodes CAIRNRSGTTRLDTQYF.

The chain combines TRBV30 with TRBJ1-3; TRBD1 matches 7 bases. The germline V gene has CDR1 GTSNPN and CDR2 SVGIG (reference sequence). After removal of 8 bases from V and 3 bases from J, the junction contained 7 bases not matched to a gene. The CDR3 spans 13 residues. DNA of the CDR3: TGTGCCGGAACTGGGACAGTTGGAAACACCATATATTTT. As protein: CAGTGTVGNTIYF.

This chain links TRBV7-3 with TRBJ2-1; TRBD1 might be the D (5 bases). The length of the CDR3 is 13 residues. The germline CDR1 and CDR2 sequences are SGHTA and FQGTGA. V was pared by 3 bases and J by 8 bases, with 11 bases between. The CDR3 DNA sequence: TGTGCCAGCAGCTTGAAGAAGGGGCATGAGCAGTTCTTC. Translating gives CASSLKKGHEQFF.

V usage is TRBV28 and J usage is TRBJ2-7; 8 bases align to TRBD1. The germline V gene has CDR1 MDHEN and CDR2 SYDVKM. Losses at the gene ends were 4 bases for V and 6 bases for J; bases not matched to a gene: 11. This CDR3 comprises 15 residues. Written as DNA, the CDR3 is TGTGCCAGCAGTTCGACCGGGACAGGCGGACCCGAGCAGTACTTC. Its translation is CASSSTGTGGPEQYF.

The CDR3 region has the DNA TGTGCCAGCAGCCTAAAGCGGGGACAGGGGCCGGGAAAACTGTTTTTT. This sequence encodes CASSLKRGQGPGKLFF. V and J are TRBV4-2 and TRBJ1-4, with 10 bases identical to TRBD1. The CDR3 is 16 amino acids. V trimming: 4 bases; J trimming: 10 bases; junction bases outside the gene matches: 12. CDR1 is LGHNA and CDR2 is YNFKEQ in the germline V gene.

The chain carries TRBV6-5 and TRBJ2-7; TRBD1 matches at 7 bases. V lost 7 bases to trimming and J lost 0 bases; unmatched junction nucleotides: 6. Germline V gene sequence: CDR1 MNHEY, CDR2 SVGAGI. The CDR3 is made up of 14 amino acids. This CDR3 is CASTNRGHSYEQYF. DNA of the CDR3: TGTGCCAGCACCAACAGGGGTCACTCCTACGAGCAGTACTTC.

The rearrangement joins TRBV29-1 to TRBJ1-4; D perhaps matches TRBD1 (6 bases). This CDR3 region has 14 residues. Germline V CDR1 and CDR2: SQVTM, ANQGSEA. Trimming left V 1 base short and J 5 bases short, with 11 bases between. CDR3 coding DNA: TGCAGCGTTGAAGCTCAGGGGATGAATGAAAAACTGTTTTTT. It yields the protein CSVEAQGMNEKLFF.

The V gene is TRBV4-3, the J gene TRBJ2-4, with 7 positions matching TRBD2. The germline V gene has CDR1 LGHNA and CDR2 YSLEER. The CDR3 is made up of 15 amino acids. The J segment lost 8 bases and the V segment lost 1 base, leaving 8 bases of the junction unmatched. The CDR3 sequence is CASSQVAGDGHIQYF. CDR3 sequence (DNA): TGCGCCAGCAGCCAAGTGGCGGGGGACGGGCACATTCAGTACTTC.

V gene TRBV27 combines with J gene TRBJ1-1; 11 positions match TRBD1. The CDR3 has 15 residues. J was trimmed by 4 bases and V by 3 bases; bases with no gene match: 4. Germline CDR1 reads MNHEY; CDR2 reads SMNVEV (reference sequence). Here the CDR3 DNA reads TGTGCCAGCAGTTTCGGACAGGGGGCTTCCACTGAAGCTTTCTTT. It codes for CASSFGQGASTEAFF.

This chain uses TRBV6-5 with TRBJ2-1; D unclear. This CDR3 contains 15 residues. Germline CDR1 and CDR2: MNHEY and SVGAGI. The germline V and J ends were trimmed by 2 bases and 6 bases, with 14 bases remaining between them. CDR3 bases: TGTGCCAGCAGTTACCTTTCGCCAGTCTCCAATGAGCAGTTCTTC. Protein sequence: CASSYLSPVSNEQFF.

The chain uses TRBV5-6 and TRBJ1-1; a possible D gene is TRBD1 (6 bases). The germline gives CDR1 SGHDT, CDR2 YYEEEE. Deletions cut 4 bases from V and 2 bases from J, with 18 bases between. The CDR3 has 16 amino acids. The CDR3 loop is CASSLLSGGANTEAFF. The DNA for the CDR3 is TGTGCCAGCAGCCTGCTTAGTGGGGGGGCAAACACTGAAGCTTTCTTT.

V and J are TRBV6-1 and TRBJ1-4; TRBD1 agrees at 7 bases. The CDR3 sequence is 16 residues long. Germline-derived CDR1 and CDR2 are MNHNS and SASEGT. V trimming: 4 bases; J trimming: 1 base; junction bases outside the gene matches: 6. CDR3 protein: CASSGTYRGTNEKLFF. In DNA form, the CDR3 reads TGTGCCAGCAGTGGAACATACAGGGGAACTAATGAAAAACTGTTTTTT.

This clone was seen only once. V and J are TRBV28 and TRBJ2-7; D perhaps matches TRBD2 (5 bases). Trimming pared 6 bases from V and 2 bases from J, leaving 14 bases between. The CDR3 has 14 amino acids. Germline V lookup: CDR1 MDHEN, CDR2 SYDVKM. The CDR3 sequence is CASRAGLMPYEQYF. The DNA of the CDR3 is TGTGCCAGCAGGGCGGGTCTCATGCCCTACGAGCAGTACTTC. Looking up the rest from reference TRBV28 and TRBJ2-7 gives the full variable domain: DVKVTQSSRYLVKRTGEKVFLECVQDMDHENMFWYRQDPGLGLRLIYFSYDVKMKEKGDIPEGYSVSREKKERFSLILESASTNQTSMYLCASRAGLMPYEQYFGPGTRLTVT.

The CDR3 protein is CASSDGGTWDEQYF. The CDR3 DNA reads as TGTGCCAGCAGTGATGGAGGGACTTGGGACGAGCAGTACTTC. V gene TRBV2 combines with J gene TRBJ2-7; tentatively, D is TRBD2 (6 bases). CDR3 length: 14 residues. Germline V lookup: CDR1 SNHLY, CDR2 FYNNEI. The V gene lost 3 bases and the J gene lost 5 bases, with 14 bases spanning the gap.